The 17 T cell receptor beta chains given below trace back to one sample, sequenced in a study of patients and donors after allogeneic stem cell transplantation. Using its own MiXCR run on the RT-PCR reads, TCRdb lists one record per CDR3 protein. The table records approximately 200,000 distinct CDR3 sequences, about 38% of them present only once. Material for sequencing was blood, either unsorted or a sorted T cell fraction (not recorded which). Receptor source: a human donor who was either an allogeneic HSCT recipient or a stem cell or donor lymphocyte infusion donor (not recorded which). It is not recorded whose cells these are; they may come from a transplant donor.

This clonotype was counted only a few times. The chain is built from TRBV4-2 and TRBJ1-1; D ambiguous. This CDR3 region has 15 residues. V dropped 0 bases and J dropped 0 bases, with 8 bases sitting between them. CDR1 and CDR2 from the germline V gene are LGHNA and YNFKEQ. The CDR3 protein is CASSQDPPMNTEAFF. CDR3 DNA: TGTGCCAGCAGCCAAGATCCCCCTATGAACACTGAAGCTTTCTTT.

The chain joins TRBV20-1 to TRBJ1-6; D is ambiguous. Trimming stripped 2 bases from V and 2 bases from J, with 1 base between. From germline, CDR1 is DFQATT and CDR2 SNEGSKA (reference sequence). This CDR3 is built from 12 residues. The CDR3 nucleotides read TGCAGTGCTAGACCCTATAATTCACCCCTCCACTTT. Its translation is CSARPYNSPLHF.

The chain couples TRBV4-1 to TRBJ1-5; 9 positions match TRBD1. The V gene's germline CDR1 is MGHRA and CDR2 YSYEKL. J was trimmed by 6 bases and V by 2 bases; bases with no gene match: 5. This CDR3 has 15 residues. CDR3 in amino acids: CASSQFTGGSQPQHF. CDR3 coding DNA: TGCGCCAGCAGCCAATTTACAGGGGGCAGTCAGCCCCAGCATTTT.

The chain couples TRBV15 to TRBJ1-2; D remains unclear. The CDR3 is 14 residues long. V was shortened by 6 bases and J by 2 bases, with 13 bases between the two germline ends. CDR1 and CDR2 (germline): LNHNV, YYDKDF (reference sequence). The DNA of the CDR3 is TGTGCCACCAGAGCAGCCGGAATCAACTATGGCTACACCTTC. As protein: CATRAAGINYGYTF.

In its sample, this clonotype was seen a few times. This rearrangement joins TRBV27 to TRBJ1-1; 7 positions match TRBD1. The CDR3 totals 15 residues. The germline CDR1 and CDR2 sequences are MNHEY and SMNVEV (reference sequence). With V trimmed by 7 bases and J by 4 bases, 12 bases remained unmatched. The CDR3 bases are TGTGCCAGCATTCCATCCGAGGGGGCAGGCACTGAAGCTTTCTTT. This codes for CASIPSEGAGTEAFF.

V gene TRBV6-5 combines with J gene TRBJ1-1; unclear D gene. The CDR3 consists of 13 residues. With 5 bases removed from V and 2 bases from J, the gap between germline ends came to 9 bases. CDR1 is MNHEY, CDR2 SVGAGI, per germline. CDR3 amino acids: CASSTSYNTEAFF. DNA for the CDR3: TGTGCCAGCAGTACCAGCTACAACACTGAAGCTTTCTTT.

The chain combines TRBV19 with TRBJ2-4; D ambiguous. From germline, CDR1 is LNHDA and CDR2 SQIVND (reference sequence). Trimming cost V 10 bases and J 0 bases, with 1 base left between them. The CDR3 consists of 10 residues. The CDR3 sequence: CAKAKNIQYF. CDR3 nucleotides: TGTGCCAAAGCCAAAAACATTCAGTACTTC. The complete variable domain, with remaining parts taken from reference TRBV19 and TRBJ2-4, reads DGGITQSPKYLFRKEGQNVTLSCEQNLNHDAMYWYRQDPGQGLRLIYYSQIVNDFQKGDIAEGYSVSREKKESFPLTVTSAQKNPTAFYLCAKAKNIQYFGAGTRLSVL.

The chain carries TRBV20-1 and TRBJ2-3, with D perhaps matching TRBD1 (5 bases). This CDR3 is built from 14 residues. V lost 4 bases, J lost 0 bases, and 11 bases lay in between. Germline V gene lookup returns CDR1 DFQATT and CDR2 SNEGSKA (reference sequence). CDR3: CSANVGPSTDTQYF. The CDR3 DNA reads TGCAGTGCTAATGTGGGGCCTAGCACAGATACGCAGTATTTT.

The chain combines TRBV20-1 with TRBJ1-2, with D perhaps TRBD1 (6 bases). The V gene's germline CDR1 is DFQATT and CDR2 SNEGSKA (reference sequence). The V gene lost 3 bases and the J gene lost 0 bases, with 8 bases spanning the gap. The CDR3 sequence is 13 residues long. The CDR3 spells CSARDRANYGYTF. The CDR3 DNA reads TGCAGTGCTAGGGACAGAGCTAACTATGGCTACACCTTC.

This chain connects TRBV21-1 to TRBJ2-7; no DNA check was done on the table's D call, TRBD1. TRBV21-1 is a documented pseudogene. There are 14 residues in the CDR3. DNA for the CDR3: TGTGCCGTTCGAGGACAGAATCTACGGTACGAGCAGTACTTC. Translated, it gives CAVRGQNLRYEQYF.

This clonotype was seen only once. The rearrangement uses TRBV7-8 and TRBJ1-2; possibly TRBD1 for D (6 bases). CDR3 length equals 15 residues. Germline CDR1 and CDR2: SGHVS and FQNEAQ. Trimming shortened V by 5 bases and J by 4 bases, and 17 bases separated the two germline ends. The CDR3: CASSAGQNYFYGYTF. CDR3 in DNA: TGTGCCAGCAGCGCCGGACAGAATTATTTCTATGGCTACACCTTC.

The gene calls are TRBV20-1 and TRBJ1-6, with TRBD1 matching over 9 bases. Per the germline V gene, CDR1 is DFQATT and CDR2 is SNEGSKA (reference sequence). The CDR3 spans 14 residues. Trimming removed 2 bases from V and 8 bases from J; junction bases left unmatched: 4. DNA for the CDR3: TGCAGTGCTAGACCGGGACAGGGCGATTCACCCCTCCACTTT. This gives the protein CSARPGQGDSPLHF.

The rearrangement links TRBV9 to TRBJ1-1; no reliable D call. V gave up 4 bases and J gave up 3 bases, with 13 bases separating them. The CDR3 extends over 14 amino acids. CDR1 and CDR2 from the germline V gene are SGDLS and YYNGEE. CDR3 in DNA: TGTGCCAGCAGCCCCCAATCATCCGACACTGAAGCTTTCTTT. Amino acids: CASSPQSSDTEAFF.

This clonotype was recorded a few times. This rearrangement joins TRBV27 to TRBJ1-2; D is unresolved. The CDR3 runs 13 residues. Trimming cost V 4 bases and J 4 bases, with 10 bases left between them. CDR1 is MNHEY and CDR2 is SMNVEV in the germline V gene (reference sequence). This CDR3 is CASSYRRSYGYTF. The CDR3 coding sequence is TGTGCCAGCAGTTACCGACGGAGCTATGGCTACACCTTC.

The chain carries TRBV3-1 and TRBJ1-2; 7 positions agree with TRBD1. V lost 4 bases, J lost 4 bases, and 6 bases stayed unmatched. Germline CDR1 is LGHDT and CDR2 is YNNKEL (reference sequence). This CDR3 spans 14 amino acids. In DNA, the CDR3 is TGTGCCAGCAGCCTTATCCGGGACAGCTATGGCTACACCTTC. Translating it yields CASSLIRDSYGYTF.

The rearrangement uses TRBV5-1 and TRBJ2-2; possible D gene TRBD1, 6 bases. Trimming stripped 3 bases from V and 5 bases from J, with 14 bases between. The length of the CDR3 is 15 residues. Looked up from germline, CDR1 is SGHRS and CDR2 is YFSETQ. CDR3 nucleotides: TGCGCCAGCAGCTCCAGACAGGATTTTACCGGGGAGCTGTTTTTT. Translating it yields CASSSRQDFTGELFF.

The rearrangement uses TRBV4-1 and TRBJ1-5; D remains unclear. V gave up 0 bases and J gave up 7 bases, with 7 bases separating them. There are 13 residues in the CDR3. The germline CDR1 and CDR2 sequences are MGHRA and YSYEKL. DNA for the CDR3: TGCGCCAGCAGCCAAGATTTCAGGCAGCCCCAGCATTTT. Its protein is CASSQDFRQPQHF.